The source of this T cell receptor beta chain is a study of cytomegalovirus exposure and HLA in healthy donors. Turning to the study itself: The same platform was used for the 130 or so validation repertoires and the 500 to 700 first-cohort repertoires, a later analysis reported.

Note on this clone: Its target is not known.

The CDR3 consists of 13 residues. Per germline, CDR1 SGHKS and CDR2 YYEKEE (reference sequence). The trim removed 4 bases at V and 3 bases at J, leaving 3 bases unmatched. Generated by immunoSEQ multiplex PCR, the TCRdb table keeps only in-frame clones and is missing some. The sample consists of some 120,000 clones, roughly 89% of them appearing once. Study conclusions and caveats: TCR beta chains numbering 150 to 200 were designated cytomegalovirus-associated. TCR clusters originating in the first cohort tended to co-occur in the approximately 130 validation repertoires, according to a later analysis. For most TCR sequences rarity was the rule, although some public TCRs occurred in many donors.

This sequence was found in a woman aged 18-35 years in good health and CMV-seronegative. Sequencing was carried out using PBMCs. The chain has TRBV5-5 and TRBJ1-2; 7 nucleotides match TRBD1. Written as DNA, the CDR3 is TGTGCCAGCAGCCTCAGGGGGTACTATGGCTACACCTTC. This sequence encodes CASSLRGYYGYTF.